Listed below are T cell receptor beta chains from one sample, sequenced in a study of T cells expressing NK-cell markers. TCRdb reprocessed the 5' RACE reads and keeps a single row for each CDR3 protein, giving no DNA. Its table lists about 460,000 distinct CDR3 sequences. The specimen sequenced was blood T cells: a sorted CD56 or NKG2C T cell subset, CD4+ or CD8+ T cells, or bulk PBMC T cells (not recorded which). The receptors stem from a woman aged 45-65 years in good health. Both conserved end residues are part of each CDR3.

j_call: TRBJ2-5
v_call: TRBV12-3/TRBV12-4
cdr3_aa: CASSPWGISETQYF

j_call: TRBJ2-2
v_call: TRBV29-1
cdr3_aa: CSVTSLGTGELFF

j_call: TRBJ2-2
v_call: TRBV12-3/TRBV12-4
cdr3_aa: CASSPPGVRSGELFF

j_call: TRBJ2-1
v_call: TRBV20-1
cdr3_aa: CSGGWQLMNEQFF

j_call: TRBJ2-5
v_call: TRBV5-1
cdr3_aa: CASSDSMGETQYF

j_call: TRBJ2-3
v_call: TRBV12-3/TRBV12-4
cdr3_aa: CASSQPGLATTDTQYF

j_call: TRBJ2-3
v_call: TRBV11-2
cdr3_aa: CASSLVLGPTDTQYF

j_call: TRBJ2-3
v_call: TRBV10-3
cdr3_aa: CAISESVGGYTDTQYF

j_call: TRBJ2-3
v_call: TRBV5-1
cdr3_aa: CASSLVASGATTDTQYF

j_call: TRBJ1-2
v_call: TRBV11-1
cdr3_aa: CASSLTQGIYGYTF

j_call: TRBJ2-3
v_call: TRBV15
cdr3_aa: CATSRDREGRDTQYF

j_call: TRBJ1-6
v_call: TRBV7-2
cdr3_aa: CASSSGTGGNSPLHF

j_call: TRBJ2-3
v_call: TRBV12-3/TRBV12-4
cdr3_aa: CASSFGRTSTDTQYF

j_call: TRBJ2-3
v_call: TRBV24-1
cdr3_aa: CATSDWQGGWRPDTQYF

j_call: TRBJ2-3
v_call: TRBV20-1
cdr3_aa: CSARDGRRAGDTQYF

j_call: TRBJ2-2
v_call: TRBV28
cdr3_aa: CASIKQGTGELFF

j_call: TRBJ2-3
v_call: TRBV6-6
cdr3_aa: CASSPRDRVEGDTQYF

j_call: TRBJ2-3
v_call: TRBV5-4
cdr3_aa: CASSLDGLTDTQYF

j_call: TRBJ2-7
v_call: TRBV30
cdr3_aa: CAWSYGGSEQYF

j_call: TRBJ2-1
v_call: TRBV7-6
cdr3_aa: CASSSSSGPVNEQFF

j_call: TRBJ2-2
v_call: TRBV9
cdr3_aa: CASSVRTGVTGELFF

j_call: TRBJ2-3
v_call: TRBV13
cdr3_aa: CASSLGPLAGGGRTDTQYF

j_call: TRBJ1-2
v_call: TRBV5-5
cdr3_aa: CASSPGDIYGYTF

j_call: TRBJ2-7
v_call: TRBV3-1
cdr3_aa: CASSLTVTEQYF

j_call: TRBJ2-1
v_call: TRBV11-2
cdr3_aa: CASSPGQGAPAKEQFF

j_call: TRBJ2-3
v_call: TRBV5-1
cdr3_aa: CASSTTSTDTQYF

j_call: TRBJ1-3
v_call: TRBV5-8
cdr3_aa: CASSSGPLSGNTIYF

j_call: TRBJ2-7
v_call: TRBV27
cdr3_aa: CASRGQLSNEQYF

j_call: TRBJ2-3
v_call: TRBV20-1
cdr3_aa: CSARAGLAASTDTQYF

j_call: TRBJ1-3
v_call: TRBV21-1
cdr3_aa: CASSTTGYSGNTIYF

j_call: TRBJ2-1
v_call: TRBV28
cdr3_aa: CAIPTPRPDPRGDEQFF

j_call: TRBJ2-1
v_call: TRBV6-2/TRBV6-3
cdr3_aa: CASSPESGLVGEQFF